This is a list of T cell receptor beta chains from one sample in a study of cytomegalovirus exposure and HLA in healthy donors. This table comes from immunoSEQ multiplex PCR, and its TCRdb copy is limited to in-frame clones, with some not included. The repertoire holds 85,000 to 100,000 clones, with approximately 76% as singletons. Sequenced input: PBMCs. Every receptor here comes from a man in his forties in good health and CMV-seropositive. The CDR3 runs from the conserved cysteine through the conserved F or W. A D gene is named only where the DNA matches it firmly. Clone sizes are given selectively: once, few, many, or a class where the clone is expanded.

>TRBV9|-|TRBJ2-2|TRBD1
TGTGCCAGCAGCGTAGCGACAGGGTACACCGGGGAGCTGTTTTTT
CASSVATGYTGELFF
>TRBV25-1|-|TRBJ1-1|-
TGTGCCAGCAGTGGGCCCAGGGGTGTCACTGAAGCTTTCTTT
CASSGPRGVTEAFF
>TRBV10-3|-|TRBJ1-5|-
TGTGCCATCAGTGAGTCAGCTCAGCCCCAGCATTTT
CAISESAQPQHF
>TRBV28|-|TRBJ2-7|TRBD2
TGTGCCAGCATGAAGGGGGGGACTAGCGGGATATACGAGCAGTACTTC
CASMKGGTSGIYEQYF
>TRBV7-6|-|TRBJ2-1|TRBD1
TGTGCCAGCAGCTCGGGACAGGGGGGCAATGAGCAGTTCTTC
CASSSGQGGNEQFF
>TRBV19|-|TRBJ2-3|TRBD1
TGTGCCACGCGGGACAGGGGAACAGATACGCAGTATTTT
CATRDRGTDTQYF
>TRBV9|few|TRBJ1-3|TRBD1
TGTGCCAGCAGCGTAGGGGACAGAACCTCTGGAAACACCATATATTTT
CASSVGDRTSGNTIYF
>TRBV11-2|once|TRBJ2-2|TRBD1
TGTGCCAGCAGCCGCAGACAGGGTGGGAACACCGGGGAGCTGTTTTTT
CASSRRQGGNTGELFF
>TRBV18|-|TRBJ2-5|-
TGTGCCAGCTCAGCTGGACAGATCCAAGAGACCCAGTACTTC
CASSAGQIQETQYF
>TRBV19|-|TRBJ1-6|TRBD1
TGTGCCAGTAGTATCGCAGGGGGGAATTCACCCCTCCACTTT
CASSIAGGNSPLHF
>TRBV29-1|-|TRBJ1-1|TRBD1
TGCAGCGTTGGACGCCGGGACAGAATTCTGAACACTGAAGCTTTCTTT
CSVGRRDRILNTEAFF
>TRBV7-3|few|TRBJ2-3|-
TGTGCCAGCAGCTCGGGACTCTTCACAGATACGCAGTATTTT
CASSSGLFTDTQYF
>TRBV18|-|TRBJ2-5|-
TGTGCCAGCTCACCACCTTTGGGAGGAGAGACCCAGTACTTC
CASSPPLGGETQYF
>TRBV19|once|TRBJ1-5|-
TGTGCCAGTAGTATAAAGGACAGACCCAATCAGCCCCAGCATTTT
CASSIKDRPNQPQHF
>TRBV28|-|TRBJ2-5|TRBD1
TGTGCCAGCAGTTTGTGGGGACAGGGAAGCCTGGAGCAGTACTTC
CASSLWGQGSLEQYF
>TRBV6-1|-|TRBJ2-7|-
TGTGCCAGCAGTGAAATGTTGGACGGGAGTACGGGGCAGTACTTC
CASSEMLDGSTGQYF
>TRBV5-1|-|TRBJ2-7|-
TGCGCCAGCAGCTTGGGCCTACCAACCGAGCAGTACTTC
CASSLGLPTEQYF
>TRBV7-9|-|TRBJ2-7|TRBD2
TGTGCCGGACAGCGGGGGGGGAACTACGAGCAGTACTTC
CAGQRGGNYEQYF
>TRBV27|-|TRBJ2-7|TRBD2
TGTGCCAGCAGGACCGATGCGGAGCGGGGGCTCGAGCAGTACTTC
CASRTDAERGLEQYF
>TRBV5-1|-|TRBJ1-1|TRBD1
TGCGCCAGCAGCTTGGGGACAGGGGATTTGGGCACTGAAGCTTTCTTT
CASSLGTGDLGTEAFF
>TRBV5-1|few|TRBJ2-7|TRBD2
TGCGCCAGCAGCCACCCGGAGGCGGGGGGAGCCTACGAGCAGTACTTC
CASSHPEAGGAYEQYF
>TRBV28|-|TRBJ2-5|TRBD1
TGTGCCAGCAGTGTCCGACAGGGGAGTATGGAGACCCAGTACTTC
CASSVRQGSMETQYF
>TRBV7-2|-|TRBJ2-7|-
TGTGCCAGCAGCTTAACGACGGGGTCCTACGAGCAGTACTTC
CASSLTTGSYEQYF
>TRBV10-3|-|TRBJ1-3|-
TGTGCCATCAGTGAGAGGCAGGCCGACTCTGGAAACACCATATATTTT
CAISERQADSGNTIYF
>TRBV10-3|-|TRBJ1-1|-
TGTGCCATCAGTGATTCGGGGAACACTGAAGCTTTCTTT
CAISDSGNTEAFF
>TRBV5-1|-|TRBJ1-4|-
TGCGCCAGCAGCTCCGGAGGGGGAGGGCATGAAAAACTGTTTTTT
CASSSGGGGHEKLFF
>TRBV19|-|TRBJ1-5|TRBD1
TGTGCCAGTAGTTCACACACAGGGGGAGGCAATCAGCCCCAGCATTTT
CASSSHTGGGNQPQHF
>TRBV10-1|-|TRBJ2-7|-
TGCGCCAGCAGTGAGTCGATCCTTCCTGCAGTCGAGCAGTACTTC
CASSESILPAVEQYF
>TRBV19|-|TRBJ1-5|-
TGTGCCAGTACCCCCCTCGGCAGGGCCAATCAGCCCCAGCATTTT
CASTPLGRANQPQHF
>TRBV18|-|TRBJ2-1|TRBD1
TGTGCCAGCTCACCACGGGACAGCTACAATGAGCAGTTCTTC
CASSPRDSYNEQFF
>TRBV5-4|-|TRBJ2-3|-
TGTGCCAGCAGCTCCGAGAAGATCACAGATACGCAGTATTTT
CASSSEKITDTQYF
>TRBV7-2|-|TRBJ1-2|TRBD1
TGTGCCGCGCAAGGGACAGGGGTTGGCGGCTACACCTTC
CAAQGTGVGGYTF
>TRBV6-6|-|TRBJ2-5|TRBD1
TGTGCCAGCAGTTCCCCGGACAGGGGGGAGACCCAGTACTTC
CASSSPDRGETQYF
>TRBV5-1|-|TRBJ2-7|-
TGCGCCAGCCGTAAAGCGGAAGGGCTTGCCGAGCAGTACTTC
CASRKAEGLAEQYF
>TRBV11-3|few|TRBJ2-7|TRBD2
TGTGCCAGCAACTTATCTTCGAGTAGCGGGTTTTCCGAGCAGTACTTC
CASNLSSSSGFSEQYF
>TRBV10-3|few|TRBJ1-4|-
TGTGCCGCCTCCTCGACAGTCATTGGGGCAACTAATGAAAAACTGTTTTTT
CAASSTVIGATNEKLFF
>TRBV23-1|-|TRBJ2-7|TRBD1
TGCGCCAGCAGTCAAGGCGGGACAGGGTCGTGGGAGCAGTACTTC
CASSQGGTGSWEQYF
>TRBV7-8|-|TRBJ2-7|TRBD2
TGTGCCAGCAGCTTAGCGCTAAGGGTACTAGCGGAAATCTCCTACGAGCAGTACTTC
CASSLALRVLAEISYEQYF
>TRBV5-1|-|TRBJ2-1|TRBD2
TGCGCCAGCAGCCCGGCAAGCGGGGGAACGAGCTCCTACAATGAGCAGTTCTTC
CASSPASGGTSSYNEQFF
>TRBV5-1|-|TRBJ2-5|-
TGCGCCAGCAGCGAGAGCCTGAAAGAGACCCAGTACTTC
CASSESLKETQYF
>TRBV5-1|few|TRBJ2-1|TRBD2
TGCGCCAGCAGCTTGGGACTAGCGTCGATTGAGCAGTTCTTC
CASSLGLASIEQFF
>TRBV2|few|TRBJ2-2|TRBD2
TGTGCCAGCAGTGGGACTAGCGGGAGCCACGGGGAGCTGTTTTTT
CASSGTSGSHGELFF
>TRBV6-1|few|TRBJ1-2|TRBD1
TGTGCCAGCAGTGAAGCGCTGACAGGGTCCCGTGGCTACACCTTC
CASSEALTGSRGYTF
>TRBV6-1|-|TRBJ2-3|TRBD1
TGTGCCAGCAGTGATCCGGGACAGGGCAAGGATACGCAGTATTTT
CASSDPGQGKDTQYF
>TRBV5-1|-|TRBJ2-1|-
TGCGCCACCGACTACCAGAACACCTCCAATGAGCAGTTCTTC
CATDYQNTSNEQFF
>TRBV18|-|TRBJ1-1|TRBD1
TGTGCCAGCTCACGTAACAGGGGAGGAGGGAACACTGAAGCTTTCTTT
CASSRNRGGGNTEAFF
>TRBV7-6|-|TRBJ2-7|-
TGTGCCAGCAGCGACGACCAGGGATTCGTCCACGAGCAGTACTTC
CASSDDQGFVHEQYF